A single sample gave rise to the 15 T cell receptor beta chains below, sequenced in a study of T cell changes during pregnancy in multiple sclerosis. Clones were read by immunoSEQ multiplex PCR, and TCRdb kept only the in-frame ones, dropping some. This sample has around 45,000 clones, with 75% to 95% found just once. Specimen: CD4+ T cells from peripheral blood mononuclear cells, collected before pregnancy. The receptors stem from a female donor with multiple sclerosis, enrolled in a pregnancy study.

The chain employs TRBV5-8 and TRBJ2-7, with D perhaps TRBD1 (6 bases). The germline CDR1 and CDR2 sequences are SGHTS and YDEGEE. The CDR3 has 15 residues. V lost 4 bases and J lost 0, with 14 bases in between. The CDR3 spells CASSLGQRISYEQYF. CDR3 in DNA: TGTGCCAGCAGCCTTGGACAGCGGATCTCCTACGAGCAGTACTTC. Complete variable domain (other parts from reference TRBV5-8 and TRBJ2-7): EAGVTQSPTHLIKTRGQQATLRCSPISGHTSVYWYQQALGLGLQFLLWYDEGEERNRGNFPPRFSGRQFPNYSSELNVNALELEDSALYLCASSLGQRISYEQYFGPGTRLTVT.

This chain uses TRBV6-5 with TRBJ2-1; TRBD2 agrees at 9 bases. The CDR3 length is 13 residues. The V gene's germline CDR1 is MNHEY and CDR2 SVGAGI. The trim removed 4 bases at V and 7 bases at J, leaving 2 bases unmatched. The CDR3 nucleotides read TGTGCCAGCAGTTTTCTAGCGGGGAATGAGCAGTTCTTC. Amino acids: CASSFLAGNEQFF.

Details on this clone: Other nucleotide sequences from this sample produce the same CDR3. V usage is TRBV4-1 and J usage is TRBJ1-2, with D perhaps matching TRBD1 (5 bases). The CDR3 consists of 15 residues. Germline CDR1 is MGHRA and CDR2 is YSYEKL. V lost 0 bases and J lost 2, with 10 bases in between. CDR3 nucleotide sequence: TGCGCCAGCAGCCAAGATCTGGCAGGGAACTATGGCTACACCTTC. This gives the protein CASSQDLAGNYGYTF.

The rearrangement joins TRBV10-3 to TRBJ2-1, with TRBD1 identical over 8 bases. J gave up 0 bases and V 10 bases, and 14 bases lay outside the gene matches. This CDR3 has 17 amino acids. Germline V gene data show CDR1 as ENHRY and CDR2 as SYGVKD. The CDR3 spells CATPGQEAKSSYNEQFF. The DNA of the CDR3 is TGTGCCACTCCGGGACAGGAAGCGAAAAGCTCCTACAATGAGCAGTTCTTC.

This chain connects TRBV19 to TRBJ1-6; 8 nucleotides match TRBD1. V lost 3 bases and J lost 8; bases outside the gene matches: 6. Per germline, CDR1 LNHDA and CDR2 SQIVND (reference sequence). CDR3 length: 15 residues. The CDR3 coding sequence is TGTGCCAGTAGTATCCTGGACAGGGCGGATTCACCCCTCCACTTT. Translating gives CASSILDRADSPLHF. Full variable domain (rest looked up from reference TRBV19 and TRBJ1-6): DGGITQSPKYLFRKEGQNVTLSCEQNLNHDAMYWYRQDPGQGLRLIYYSQIVNDFQKGDIAEGYSVSREKKESFPLTVTSAQKNPTAFYLCASSILDRADSPLHFGNGTRLTVT.

The chain is built from TRBV6-1 and TRBJ2-3; 7 positions agree with TRBD2. CDR3 length: 15 amino acids. The germline V gene has CDR1 MNHNS and CDR2 SASEGT. J was trimmed by 5 bases and V by 5 bases; bases with no gene match: 10. CDR3 bases: TGTGCCAGCAGTACCGGGGGGTTGGGGGGAGATACGCAGTATTTT. Its translation is CASSTGGLGGDTQYF.

This sequence joins TRBV6-6 and TRBJ2-2; 9 nucleotides agree with TRBD2. Germline V gives CDR1 MNHNY, CDR2 SVGAGI (reference sequence). V lost 6 bases to trimming and J lost 5 bases; unmatched junction nucleotides: 10. This CDR3 contains 16 residues. In nucleotides, the CDR3 is TGTGCCAGCAGGAATAGCGGGGGCGCCCGGACCGGGGAGCTGTTTTTT. This gives the protein CASRNSGGARTGELFF.

The genes are TRBV7-3 and TRBJ2-1, with TRBD1 matching over 8 bases. V shed 4 bases and J 2 bases; nucleotides not matched to a gene: 4. The length of the CDR3 is 15 residues. The germline V gene encodes CDR1 SGHTA and CDR2 FQGTGA. CDR3 amino acids: CASSSDRATYNEQFF. CDR3 DNA sequence: TGTGCCAGCAGCTCGGACAGGGCCACCTACAATGAGCAGTTCTTC.

This chain links TRBV6-5 with TRBJ2-5, with 7 bases fitting TRBD1. CDR3 length equals 14 residues. Germline V CDR1 and CDR2: MNHEY, SVGAGI. Losses at the gene ends were 3 bases for V and 4 bases for J; bases not matched to a gene: 5. The CDR3 reads CASSYTGVGETQYF. CDR3 DNA: TGTGCCAGCAGTTATACAGGGGTCGGAGAGACCCAGTACTTC.

The chain recombines TRBV30 with TRBJ2-3; a possible D gene is TRBD2 (6 bases). V was shortened by 1 base and J by 1 base, with 6 bases between the two germline ends. The CDR3 is made up of 13 amino acids. Germline CDR1 and CDR2: GTSNPN and SVGIG (reference sequence). In nucleotides, the CDR3 is TGTGCCTGGAGTGGCGGGGGCACAGATACGCAGTATTTT. Protein sequence: CAWSGGGTDTQYF.

The V call is TRBV4-1, the J call TRBJ2-3; 11 bases map to TRBD2. The CDR3 runs 17 residues. The ends lost 0 bases at V and 1 base at J; junction bases unmatched: 3. CDR1 MGHRA and CDR2 YSYEKL come from the germline V gene. The DNA for the CDR3 is TGCGCCAGCAGCCAAGATTTACTAGCGGGAGGCACAGATACGCAGTATTTT. This codes for CASSQDLLAGGTDTQYF.

In its sample, this clone is medium-sized. The rearrangement joins TRBV2 to TRBJ2-2, with D perhaps TRBD1 (6 bases). Germline V gene sequence: CDR1 SNHLY, CDR2 FYNNEI. The germline V and J ends were trimmed by 6 bases and 1 base, with 9 bases remaining between them. CDR3 length: 14 residues. The CDR3 nucleotides read TGTGCCAGCAGGACACAGGGGAACACCGGGGAGCTGTTTTTT. Amino acid sequence: CASRTQGNTGELFF.

The chain couples TRBV28 to TRBJ2-1; D gene ambiguous. Germline V gene data show CDR1 as MDHEN and CDR2 as SYDVKM. V lost 8 bases to trimming and J lost 10 bases, with 12 bases between them. The CDR3 length is 11 residues. The CDR3 loop is CASERYPEQFF. The DNA of the CDR3 is TGTGCCAGCGAGCGCTATCCAGAGCAGTTCTTC. Full variable domain (remainder filled in from reference TRBV28 and TRBJ2-1): DVKVTQSSRYLVKRTGEKVFLECVQDMDHENMFWYRQDPGLGLRLIYFSYDVKMKEKGDIPEGYSVSREKKERFSLILESASTNQTSMYLCASERYPEQFFGPGTRLTVL.

The chain recombines TRBV4-2 with TRBJ2-3; D is unclear. Germline V gene lookup returns CDR1 LGHNA and CDR2 YNFKEQ. This CDR3 has 11 residues. Trimming left V 4 bases short and J 5 bases short, with 4 bases between. The DNA for the CDR3 is TGTGCCAGCAGCCCCGGAGATACGCAGTATTTT. This encodes CASSPGDTQYF.

V is TRBV30 and J is TRBJ2-6; the match to TRBD1 covers 7 bases. From germline, CDR1 is GTSNPN and CDR2 SVGIG (reference sequence). This CDR3 has 15 amino acids. J gave up 2 bases and V 8 bases, and 9 bases lay outside the gene matches. The CDR3 nucleotides are TGTGCCCACTCAGCAGGGGGAGCTGGGGCCAACGTCCTGACTTTC. Translation: CAHSAGGAGANVLTF.